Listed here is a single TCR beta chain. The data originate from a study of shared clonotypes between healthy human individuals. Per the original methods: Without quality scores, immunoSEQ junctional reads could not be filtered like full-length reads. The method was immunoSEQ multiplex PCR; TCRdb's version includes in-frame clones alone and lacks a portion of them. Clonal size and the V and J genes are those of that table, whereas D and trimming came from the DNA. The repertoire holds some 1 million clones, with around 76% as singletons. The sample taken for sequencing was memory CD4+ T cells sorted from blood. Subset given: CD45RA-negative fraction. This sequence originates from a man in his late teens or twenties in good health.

CDR3: CSASLGYEQYF. The DNA of the CDR3 is TGCAGTGCTAGCTTAGGTTACGAGCAGTACTTC. The chain combines TRBV20-1 with TRBJ2-7; D is uncertain. Germline CDR1 DFQATT, CDR2 SNEGSKA (reference sequence). The CDR3 runs to 11 residues. The germline V and J ends were trimmed by 3 bases and 4 bases, with 7 bases remaining between them.